The rows below give T cell receptor beta chains drawn from one sample of a study of control samples from healthy donors and cancer patients. TCRdb keeps only in-frame clones here, not all; method: immunoSEQ multiplex PCR. The sample lists under 200,000 clones; 70% to 90% were seen once. Sample: blood. The receptors were gathered from a woman aged 30 to 39 in good health. Both conserved end residues are part of each CDR3. D genes are given only for firm matches. Expanded clones get a size class; other rows say once, few or many, or leave the size out.

j_gene | v_gene | d_gene | abundance | CDR3aa | CDR3nt
TRBJ1-5 | TRBV2 | - | - | CASRAPDSYQPQHF | TGTGCCAGCAGGGCGCCGGATAGCTATCAGCCCCAGCATTTT
TRBJ1-4 | TRBV5-4 | - | - | CASSRGGPHPGVEKLFF | TGTGCCAGCAGCCGAGGGGGACCTCACCCAGGGGTCGAAAAACTGTTTTTT
TRBJ1-5 | TRBV18 | - | - | CASASGLGGQPQHF | TGTGCCAGCGCTTCGGGGCTGGGGGGGCAGCCCCAGCATTTT
TRBJ1-1 | TRBV10-3 | TRBD1 | - | CAMQGAGEAFF | TGTGCCATGCAGGGGGCTGGTGAAGCTTTCTTT
TRBJ2-1 | TRBV28 | TRBD2 | - | CASSASTSGRMGGEQFF | TGTGCCAGCAGTGCCAGTACTAGCGGGAGAATGGGCGGTGAGCAGTTCTTC
TRBJ2-1 | TRBV9 | - | few | CASSVSQDPRYNEQFF | TGTGCCAGCAGCGTAAGTCAGGACCCAAGGTACAATGAGCAGTTCTTC
TRBJ1-3 | TRBV5-6 | - | - | CASSRGRGSGNTIYF | TGTGCCAGCAGCCGTGGACGGGGTTCTGGAAACACCATATATTTT
TRBJ2-7 | TRBV3-1/TRBV3-2 | - | - | CASSPGVAADEQYF | TGTGCCAGCAGCCCCGGGGTAGCGGCCGACGAGCAGTACTTC
TRBJ1-3 | TRBV5-8 | - | - | CASSGGGEALSGNTIYF | TGTGCCAGCAGCGGGGGGGGAGAGGCCCTCTCTGGAAACACCATATATTTT
TRBJ2-7 | TRBV25-1 | - | once | CASTNENRYEQYF | TGTGCCAGCACCAACGAAAACCGATACGAGCAGTACTTC
TRBJ1-2 | TRBV19 | - | - | CASRQGQSYLYGYTF | TGTGCCAGTAGACAAGGACAGTCTTACCTCTATGGCTACACCTTC
TRBJ1-2 | TRBV4-1 | TRBD1 | - | CASSQARTGGDGYTF | TGCGCCAGCAGCCAGGCCCGGACAGGGGGCGATGGCTACACCTTC
TRBJ2-5 | TRBV25-1 | - | - | CASRVGRETQYF | TGTGCCAGCAGGGTGGGTCGGGAGACCCAGTACTTC
TRBJ1-1 | TRBV5-1 | - | - | CASSLIGVVNTEAFF | TGCGCCAGCAGCTTGATAGGGGTAGTGAACACTGAAGCTTTCTTT
TRBJ2-3 | TRBV3-1/TRBV3-2 | - | few | CASSQNPTDTQYF | TGTGCCAGCAGCCAAAATCCCACAGATACGCAGTATTTT
TRBJ1-5 | TRBV13 | - | - | CASSPRAGNQPQHF | TGTGCCAGCAGCCCGCGGGCAGGGAATCAGCCCCAGCATTTT
TRBJ2-1 | TRBV18 | TRBD1 | - | CASSPRPTGGDEQFF | TGTGCCAGCTCACCACGGCCGACAGGGGGCGACGAGCAGTTCTTC
TRBJ2-3 | TRBV5-1 | TRBD2 | once | CASSNQPGTSGEGTDTQYF | TGCGCCAGCAGCAACCAGCCCGGGACTAGCGGAGAGGGCACAGATACGCAGTATTTT
TRBJ2-7 | TRBV10-3 | TRBD1 | - | CAIRGGQGYEQYF | TGTGCCATCAGGGGAGGACAGGGCTACGAGCAGTACTTC
TRBJ2-2 | TRBV5-1 | TRBD2 | once | CASSVTSDRVGELFF | TGCGCCAGCAGCGTGACTAGCGATCGTGTCGGGGAGCTGTTTTTT
TRBJ1-5 | TRBV5-4 | - | - | CASSLLGDNQPQHF | TGTGCCAGCAGCTTGCTAGGGGACAATCAGCCCCAGCATTTT
TRBJ2-7 | TRBV10-3 | TRBD1 | - | CAISELRGQGAYEQYF | TGTGCCATCAGTGAGTTGCGGGGACAGGGGGCGTACGAGCAGTACTTC
TRBJ1-1 | TRBV27 | TRBD1 | - | CASSSYTGQVNTEAFF | TGTGCCAGCAGTTCGTATACTGGACAGGTGAACACTGAAGCTTTCTTT
TRBJ1-1 | TRBV7-2 | - | - | CASSFPTKGGMVLTEAFF | TGTGCCAGCAGCTTTCCCACGAAGGGTGGAATGGTACTCACTGAAGCTTTCTTT
TRBJ2-1 | TRBV5-3 | - | - | CARSLGHANEQFF | TGTGCCAGAAGCTTGGGACATGCCAATGAGCAGTTCTTC
TRBJ1-5 | TRBV6-5 | - | few | CASSHRAYSNQPQHF | TGTGCCAGCAGTCACAGGGCTTATAGCAATCAGCCCCAGCATTTT
TRBJ2-7 | TRBV7-9 | - | few | CASSSDGEDEQYF | TGTGCCAGCAGCTCGGACGGGGAAGACGAGCAGTACTTC
TRBJ1-1 | TRBV6-4 | - | once | CARGQNPEAFF | TGTGCCAGGGGACAAAACCCTGAAGCTTTCTTT
TRBJ2-2 | TRBV28 | TRBD1 | - | CASSHPRTGGTGELFF | TGTGCCAGCAGTCACCCGCGGACAGGGGGCACCGGGGAGCTGTTTTTT
TRBJ1-5 | TRBV28 | - | - | CASSLKWQGSQPQHF | TGTGCCAGCAGTTTAAAGTGGCAGGGTAGTCAGCCCCAGCATTTT
TRBJ2-5 | TRBV10-3 | TRBD1 | once | CAISGQGETQYF | TGTGCCATCAGCGGACAGGGGGAGACCCAGTACTTC
TRBJ2-3 | TRBV28 | - | - | CASSLGGISTDTQYF | TGTGCCAGCAGTTTGGGGGGTATTAGCACAGATACGCAGTATTTT
TRBJ2-1 | TRBV5-1 | - | - | CASHLGHEQFF | TGCGCCAGCCACCTGGGTCATGAGCAGTTCTTC
TRBJ1-6 | TRBV28 | - | - | CASSLSTADSPLHF | TGTGCCAGCAGTCTCTCAACGGCGGATTCACCCCTCCACTTT
TRBJ2-3 | TRBV14 | TRBD1 | - | CASSHRITDDRAQYF | TGTGCCAGCAGCCATAGGATAACCGATGACAGGGCGCAGTATTTT
TRBJ1-6 | TRBV27 | TRBD1 | - | CASSLWTGGNSPLHF | TGTGCCAGCAGTTTATGGACAGGGGGTAATTCACCCCTCCACTTT
TRBJ1-1 | TRBV5-1 | - | - | CASSLEPLGGTEAFF | TGCGCCAGCAGCTTGGAACCGCTTGGGGGAACTGAAGCTTTCTTT
TRBJ2-2 | TRBV15 | - | once | CATSRDTGSRELFF | TGTGCCACCAGCAGAGATACGGGATCGCGGGAGCTGTTTTTT
TRBJ2-1 | TRBV19 | - | - | CASSIGSEQFF | TGTGCCAGTAGTATCGGGAGTGAGCAGTTCTTC
TRBJ1-2 | TRBV28 | - | - | CASLVDNANYGYTF | TGTGCCAGCTTGGTAGACAACGCTAACTATGGCTACACCTTC
TRBJ2-7 | TRBV15 | - | once | CATSSPDSEQYF | TGTGCCACCAGCAGCCCCGACAGTGAGCAGTACTTC
TRBJ1-5 | TRBV28 | TRBD1 | - | CASSFPTGPYSNQPQHF | TGTGCCAGCAGTTTCCCGACAGGGCCGTATAGCAATCAGCCCCAGCATTTT
TRBJ2-5 | TRBV6-6 | TRBD1 | - | CASYGTAAFLYF | TGTGCCAGCTATGGGACAGCGGCATTCCTCTACTTC
TRBJ1-1 | TRBV28 | - | - | CASRVSGLNTEAFF | TGTGCCAGCAGAGTGTCAGGGTTGAACACTGAAGCTTTCTTT
TRBJ2-5 | TRBV7-9 | - | few | CASSLGAGFQETQYF | TGTGCCAGCAGCTTAGGTGCCGGTTTCCAAGAGACCCAGTACTTC
TRBJ1-2 | TRBV18 | - | - | CASSPRAPDYGYTF | TGTGCCAGCTCCCCCCGGGCTCCTGACTATGGCTACACCTTC
TRBJ2-2 | TRBV5-1 | - | - | CASSPGGGANTGELFF | TGCGCCAGCAGCCCTGGAGGCGGAGCGAACACCGGGGAGCTGTTTTTT
TRBJ2-3 | TRBV24-1 | TRBD2 | - | CATSDLGGDTDTQYF | TGTGCCACCAGTGATTTGGGGGGGGACACAGATACGCAGTATTTT
TRBJ1-3 | TRBV29-1 | - | - | CSVALSGNTIYF | TGCAGCGTAGCACTCTCTGGAAACACCATATATTTT
TRBJ2-2 | TRBV5-6 | TRBD1 | - | CASRRTGANTGELFF | TGTGCCAGCAGGAGAACAGGGGCGAACACCGGGGAGCTGTTTTTT
TRBJ1-1 | TRBV5-6 | - | once | CASSLMGTAFF | TGTGCCAGCAGCTTGATGGGGACCGCTTTCTTT